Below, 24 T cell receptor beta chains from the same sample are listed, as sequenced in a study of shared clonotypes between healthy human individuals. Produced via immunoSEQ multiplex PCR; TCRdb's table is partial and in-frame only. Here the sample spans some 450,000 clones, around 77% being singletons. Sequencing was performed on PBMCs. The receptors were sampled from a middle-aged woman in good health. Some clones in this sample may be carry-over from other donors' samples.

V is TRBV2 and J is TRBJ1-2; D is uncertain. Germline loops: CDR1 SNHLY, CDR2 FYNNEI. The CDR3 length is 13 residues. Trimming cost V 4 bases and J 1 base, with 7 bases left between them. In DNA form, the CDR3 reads TGTGCCAGCAGTGTGACGGATAACTATGGCTACACCTTC. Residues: CASSVTDNYGYTF.

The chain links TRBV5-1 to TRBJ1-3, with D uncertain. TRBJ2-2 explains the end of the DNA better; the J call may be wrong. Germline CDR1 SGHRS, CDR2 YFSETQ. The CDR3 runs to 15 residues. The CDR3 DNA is TGCGCCAGCAGCCAAGACAACGTGAACACCGGGGAGCTGTTTTTT. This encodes CASSQDNVNTGELFF.

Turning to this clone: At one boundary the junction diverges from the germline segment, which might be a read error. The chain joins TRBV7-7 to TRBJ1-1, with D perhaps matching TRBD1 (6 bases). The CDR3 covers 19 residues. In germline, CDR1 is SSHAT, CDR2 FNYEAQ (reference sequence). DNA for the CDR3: TGTGCTAGCAGCCGGGTGGGTGGGGCAGCGGGGGCAACGAACACTGAAGCTTTCTTT. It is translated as CASSRVGGAAGATNTEAFF.

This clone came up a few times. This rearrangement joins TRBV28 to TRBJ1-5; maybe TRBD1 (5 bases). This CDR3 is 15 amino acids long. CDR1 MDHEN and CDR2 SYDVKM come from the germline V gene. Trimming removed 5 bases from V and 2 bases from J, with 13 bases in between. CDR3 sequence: CASSLGGWGNQPQHF. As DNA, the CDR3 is TGTGCCAGCAGTCTGGGGGGATGGGGCAATCAGCCCCAGCATTTT.

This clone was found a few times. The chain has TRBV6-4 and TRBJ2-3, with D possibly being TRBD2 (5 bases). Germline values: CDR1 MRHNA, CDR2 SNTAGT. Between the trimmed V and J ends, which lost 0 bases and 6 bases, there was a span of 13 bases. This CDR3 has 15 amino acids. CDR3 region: CASSDSAGPSDTQYF. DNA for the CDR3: TGTGCCAGCAGTGACTCCGCGGGCCCTAGTGATACGCAGTATTTT.

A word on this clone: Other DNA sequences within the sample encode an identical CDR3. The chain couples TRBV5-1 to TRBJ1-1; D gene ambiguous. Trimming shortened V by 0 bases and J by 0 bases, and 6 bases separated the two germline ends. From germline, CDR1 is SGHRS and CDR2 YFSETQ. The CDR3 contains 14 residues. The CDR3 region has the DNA TGCGCCAGCAGCTTGGACGGCATGAACACTGAAGCTTTCTTT. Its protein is CASSLDGMNTEAFF.

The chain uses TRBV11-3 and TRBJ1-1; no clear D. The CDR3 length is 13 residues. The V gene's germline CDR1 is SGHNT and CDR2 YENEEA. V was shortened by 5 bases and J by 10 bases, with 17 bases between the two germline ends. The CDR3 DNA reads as TGTGCCAGCAGCCATACGGACCGGAGTAGAGCTTTCTTT. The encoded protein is CASSHTDRSRAFF.

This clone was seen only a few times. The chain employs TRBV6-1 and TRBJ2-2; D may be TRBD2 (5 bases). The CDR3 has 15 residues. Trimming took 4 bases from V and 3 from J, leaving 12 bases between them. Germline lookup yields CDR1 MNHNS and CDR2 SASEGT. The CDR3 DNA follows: TGTGCCAGCAGTGTCTTTGGGCGGGACACCGGGGAGCTGTTTTTT. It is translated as CASSVFGRDTGELFF.

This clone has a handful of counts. As DNA, the CDR3 is TGTGCCAGCAGTGGACGGTTATATGGGCAGTACTTC. It specifies CASSGRLYGQYF. V and J are TRBV28 and TRBJ2-7; D is ambiguous. The CDR3 consists of 12 residues. The ends were cut back, 5 bases at V and 9 bases at J, with 14 bases in the middle. Per the germline V gene, CDR1 is MDHEN and CDR2 is SYDVKM. Based on the CDR3 plus reference TRBV28 and TRBJ2-7, the full variable domain is DVKVTQSSRYLVKRTGEKVFLECVQDMDHENMFWYRQDPGLGLRLIYFSYDVKMKEKGDIPEGYSVSREKKERFSLILESASTNQTSMYLCASSGRLYGQYFGPGTRLTVT.

CDR3 amino acids: CASSVGLAFRWETQYF. The CDR3 DNA sequence: TGTGCCAGCAGCGTAGGTCTAGCGTTTAGGTGGGAGACCCAGTACTTC. This chain links TRBV9 with TRBJ2-5, with a tentative D call TRBD2 (6 bases). Trimming shortened V by 0 bases and J by 5 bases, and 17 bases separated the two germline ends. Germline CDR1 and CDR2: SGDLS and YYNGEE. This CDR3 has 16 residues.

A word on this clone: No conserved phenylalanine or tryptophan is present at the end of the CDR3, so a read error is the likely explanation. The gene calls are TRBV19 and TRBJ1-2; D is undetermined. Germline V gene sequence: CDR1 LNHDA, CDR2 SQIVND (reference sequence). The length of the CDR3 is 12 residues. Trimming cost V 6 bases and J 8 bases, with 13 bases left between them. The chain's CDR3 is CASSTNFYGYTL. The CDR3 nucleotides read TGTGCCAGTAGCACTAATTTCTACGGCTACACCCTC.

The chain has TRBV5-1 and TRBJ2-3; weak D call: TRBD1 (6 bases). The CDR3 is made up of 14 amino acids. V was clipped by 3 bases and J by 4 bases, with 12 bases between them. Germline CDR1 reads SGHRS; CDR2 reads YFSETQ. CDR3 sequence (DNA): TGCGCCAGCAGCTCCCAGGGGTACGCAGATACGCAGTATTTT. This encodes CASSSQGYADTQYF.

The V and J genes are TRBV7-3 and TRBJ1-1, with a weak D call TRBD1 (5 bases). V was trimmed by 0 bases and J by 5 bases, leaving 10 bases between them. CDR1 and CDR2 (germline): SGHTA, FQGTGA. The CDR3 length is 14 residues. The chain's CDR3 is CASSLTGAGTEAFF. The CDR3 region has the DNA TGTGCCAGCAGCTTAACAGGGGCAGGGACTGAAGCTTTCTTT.

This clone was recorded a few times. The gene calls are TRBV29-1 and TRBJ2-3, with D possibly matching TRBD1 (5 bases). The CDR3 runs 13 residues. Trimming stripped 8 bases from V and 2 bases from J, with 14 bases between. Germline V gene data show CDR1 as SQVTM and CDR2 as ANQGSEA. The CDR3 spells CSLKGAFTDTQYF. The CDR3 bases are TGCAGCTTGAAAGGGGCCTTCACAGATACGCAGTATTTT.

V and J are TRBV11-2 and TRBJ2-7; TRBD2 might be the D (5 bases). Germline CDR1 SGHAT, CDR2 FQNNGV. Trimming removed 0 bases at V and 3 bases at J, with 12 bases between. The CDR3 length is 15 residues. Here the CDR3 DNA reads TGTGCCAGCAGCTTAGATGGCCCGGGGAACTACGAGCAGTACTTC. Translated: CASSLDGPGNYEQYF.

The DNA of the CDR3 is TGTGCCAGCTCAGCAGACACTGAAGCTTTCTTT. Its protein is CASSADTEAFF. The J gene is TRBJ1-1, the V gene TRBV18; D uncertain. V dropped 5 bases and J dropped 3 bases, with 4 bases sitting between them. Germline V gene lookup returns CDR1 KGHSH and CDR2 LQKENI. CDR3 length: 11 amino acids.

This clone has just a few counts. The CDR3, as DNA: TGTGCCACCAGCCCGCGGGACATCGGGACTGAAGCTTTCTTT. Protein sequence: CATSPRDIGTEAFF. The chain joins TRBV15 to TRBJ1-1, with a tentative D call TRBD1 (6 bases). The CDR3 runs to 14 residues. Between the trimmed V and J ends, which lost 5 bases and 5 bases, there was a span of 15 bases. Germline V gene lookup returns CDR1 LNHNV and CDR2 YYDKDF (reference sequence).

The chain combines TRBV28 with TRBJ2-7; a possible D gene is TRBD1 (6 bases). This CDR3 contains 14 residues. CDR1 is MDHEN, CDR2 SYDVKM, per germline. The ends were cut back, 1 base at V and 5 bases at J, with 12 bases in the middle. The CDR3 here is CASSLYDRKDEQYF. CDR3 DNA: TGTGCCAGCAGTTTATACGACAGGAAAGACGAGCAGTACTTC.

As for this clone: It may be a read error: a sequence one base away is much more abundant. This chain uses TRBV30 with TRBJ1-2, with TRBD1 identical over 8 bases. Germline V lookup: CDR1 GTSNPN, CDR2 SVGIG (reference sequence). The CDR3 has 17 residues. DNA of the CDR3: TGTGCCTGGAGGTCAGGGCCAGGGGGCATTACTAACTATGGCTTCACCTTC. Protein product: CAWRSGPGGITNYGFTF.

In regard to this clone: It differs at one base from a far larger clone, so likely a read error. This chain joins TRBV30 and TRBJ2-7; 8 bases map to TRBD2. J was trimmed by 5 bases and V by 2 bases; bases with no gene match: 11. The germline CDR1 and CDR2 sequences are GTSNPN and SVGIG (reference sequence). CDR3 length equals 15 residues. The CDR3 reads CAWSPPSSGSHEQYF. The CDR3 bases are TGTGCCTGGAGTCCACCTTCTAGCGGGTCCCACGAGCAGTACTTC.

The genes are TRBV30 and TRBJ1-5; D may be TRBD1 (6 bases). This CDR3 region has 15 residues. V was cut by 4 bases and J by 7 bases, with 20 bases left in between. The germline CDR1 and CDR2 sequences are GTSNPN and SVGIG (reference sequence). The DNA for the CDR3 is TGTGCCTGGAATGCGGGCTTGGGGGGGGCACAGCCCCAGCATTTT. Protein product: CAWNAGLGGAQPQHF.

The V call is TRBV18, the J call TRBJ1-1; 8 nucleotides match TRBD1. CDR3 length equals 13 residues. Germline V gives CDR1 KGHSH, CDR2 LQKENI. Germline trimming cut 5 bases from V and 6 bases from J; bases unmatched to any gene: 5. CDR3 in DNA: TGTGCCAGCTCATTTACACAGGGGGCTGAAGCTTTCTTT. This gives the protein CASSFTQGAEAFF.

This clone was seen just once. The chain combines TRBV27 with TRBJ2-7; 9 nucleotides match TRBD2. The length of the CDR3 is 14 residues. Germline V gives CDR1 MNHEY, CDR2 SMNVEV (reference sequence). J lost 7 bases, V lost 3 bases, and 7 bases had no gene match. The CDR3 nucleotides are TGTGCCAGCAGTTTCCGTAGCGGGAGTCGGGAGCAGTACTTC. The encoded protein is CASSFRSGSREQYF.

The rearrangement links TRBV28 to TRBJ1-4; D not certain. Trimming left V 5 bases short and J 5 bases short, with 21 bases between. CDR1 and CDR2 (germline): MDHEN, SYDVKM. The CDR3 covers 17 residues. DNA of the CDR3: TGTGCCAGCAGTGACCCACGAGGCGGGTCCCTGAATGAAAAACTGTTTTTT. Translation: CASSDPRGGSLNEKLFF.